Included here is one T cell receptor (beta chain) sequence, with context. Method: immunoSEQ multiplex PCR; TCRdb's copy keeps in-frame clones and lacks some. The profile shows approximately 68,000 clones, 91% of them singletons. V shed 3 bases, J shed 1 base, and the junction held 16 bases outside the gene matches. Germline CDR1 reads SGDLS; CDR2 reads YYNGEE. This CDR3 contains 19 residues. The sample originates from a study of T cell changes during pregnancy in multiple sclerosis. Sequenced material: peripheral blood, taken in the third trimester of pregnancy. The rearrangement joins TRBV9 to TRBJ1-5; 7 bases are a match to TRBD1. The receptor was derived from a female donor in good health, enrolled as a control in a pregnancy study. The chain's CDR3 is CASSGQRTGTATSNQPQHF. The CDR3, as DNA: TGTGCCAGCAGCGGACAGAGAACCGGGACAGCCACAAGCAATCAGCCCCAGCATTTT.